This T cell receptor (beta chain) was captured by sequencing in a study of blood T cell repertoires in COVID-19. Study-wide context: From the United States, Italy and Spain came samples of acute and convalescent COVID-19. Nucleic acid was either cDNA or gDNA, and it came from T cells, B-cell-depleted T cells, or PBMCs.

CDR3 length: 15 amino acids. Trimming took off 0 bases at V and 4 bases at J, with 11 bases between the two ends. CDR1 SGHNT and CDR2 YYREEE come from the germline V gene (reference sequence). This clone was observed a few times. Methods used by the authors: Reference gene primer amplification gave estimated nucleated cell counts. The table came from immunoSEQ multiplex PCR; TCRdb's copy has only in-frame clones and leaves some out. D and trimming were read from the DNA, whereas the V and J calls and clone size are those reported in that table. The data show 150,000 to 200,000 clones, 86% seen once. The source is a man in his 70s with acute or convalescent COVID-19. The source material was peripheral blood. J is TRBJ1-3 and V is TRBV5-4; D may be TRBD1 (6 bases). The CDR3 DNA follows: TGTGCCAGCAGCTTGGGGACAGCATCAGGAAACACCATATATTTT. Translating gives CASSLGTASGNTIYF.